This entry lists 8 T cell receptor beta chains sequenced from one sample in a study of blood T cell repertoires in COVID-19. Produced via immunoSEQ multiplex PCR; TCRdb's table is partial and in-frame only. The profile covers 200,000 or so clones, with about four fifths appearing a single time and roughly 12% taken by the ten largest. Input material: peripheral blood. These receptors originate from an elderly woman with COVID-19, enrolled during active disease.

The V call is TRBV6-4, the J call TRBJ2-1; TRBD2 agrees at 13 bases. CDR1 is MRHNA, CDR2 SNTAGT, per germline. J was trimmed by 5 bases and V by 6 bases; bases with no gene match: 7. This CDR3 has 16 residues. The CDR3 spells CASSKLAGGPHNEQFF. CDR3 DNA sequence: TGTGCCAGCAGCAAACTAGCGGGGGGGCCTCACAATGAGCAGTTCTTC.

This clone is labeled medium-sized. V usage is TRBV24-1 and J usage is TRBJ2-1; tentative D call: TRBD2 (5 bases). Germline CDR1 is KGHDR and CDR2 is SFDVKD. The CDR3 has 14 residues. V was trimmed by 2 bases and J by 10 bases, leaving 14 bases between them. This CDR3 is CATSDSRVGEEQFF. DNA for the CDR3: TGTGCCACCAGTGATTCTCGTGTCGGGGAAGAGCAGTTCTTC.

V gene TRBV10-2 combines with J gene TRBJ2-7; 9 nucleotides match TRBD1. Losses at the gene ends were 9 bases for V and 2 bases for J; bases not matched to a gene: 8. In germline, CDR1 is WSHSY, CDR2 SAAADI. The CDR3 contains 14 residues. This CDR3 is CASGVGQGPYEQYF. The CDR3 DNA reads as TGCGCCAGTGGAGTGGGACAGGGCCCCTACGAGCAGTACTTC.

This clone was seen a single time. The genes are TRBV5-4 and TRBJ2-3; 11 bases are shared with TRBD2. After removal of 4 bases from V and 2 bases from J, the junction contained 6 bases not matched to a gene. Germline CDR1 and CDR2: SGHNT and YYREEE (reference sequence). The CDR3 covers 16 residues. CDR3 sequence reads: CASSTGTSGHTDTQYF. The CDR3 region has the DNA TGTGCCAGCAGCACCGGGACTAGCGGACACACAGATACGCAGTATTTT.

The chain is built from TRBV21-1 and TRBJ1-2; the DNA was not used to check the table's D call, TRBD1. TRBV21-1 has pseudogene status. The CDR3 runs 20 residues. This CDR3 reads CASSKEYSVWTGAANYGYTF. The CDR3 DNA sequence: TGTGCCAGCAGCAAAGAGTATTCAGTTTGGACAGGGGCTGCGAACTATGGCTACACCTTC.

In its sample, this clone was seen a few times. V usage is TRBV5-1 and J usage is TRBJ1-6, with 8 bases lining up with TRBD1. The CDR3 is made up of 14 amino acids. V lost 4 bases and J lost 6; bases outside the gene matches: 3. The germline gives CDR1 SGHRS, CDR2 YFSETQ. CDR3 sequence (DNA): TGCGCCAGCAGCAAAGGACAGGGTAATTCACCCCTCCACTTT. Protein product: CASSKGQGNSPLHF. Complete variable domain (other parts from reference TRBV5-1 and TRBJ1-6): KAGVTQTPRYLIKTRGQQVTLSCSPISGHRSVSWYQQTPGQGLQFLFEYFSETQRNKGNFPGRFSGRQFSNSRSEMNVSTLELGDSALYLCASSKGQGNSPLHFGNGTRLTVT.

The CDR3 loop is CASAGFYGYTF. The CDR3, as DNA: TGTGCCAGCGCAGGGTTCTATGGCTACACCTTC. The rearrangement uses TRBV18 and TRBJ1-2; possibly TRBD1 for D (5 bases). Germline V CDR1 and CDR2: KGHSH, LQKENI. Deletions cut 8 bases from V and 4 bases from J, with 8 bases between. The CDR3 extends over 11 amino acids. Supplemented by reference TRBV18 and TRBJ1-2, the full variable domain reads NAGVMQNPRHLVRRRGQEARLRCSPMKGHSHVYWYRQLPEEGLKFMVYLQKENIIDESGMPKERFSAEFPKEGPSILRIQQVVRGDSAAYFCASAGFYGYTFGSGTRLTVV.

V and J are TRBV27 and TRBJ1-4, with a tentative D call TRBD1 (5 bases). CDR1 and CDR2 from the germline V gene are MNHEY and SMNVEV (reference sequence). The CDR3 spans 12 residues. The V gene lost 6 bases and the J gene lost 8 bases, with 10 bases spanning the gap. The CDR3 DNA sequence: TGTGCCAGCAGGGGGGGTCACGAAAAACTGTTTTTT. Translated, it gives CASRGGHEKLFF. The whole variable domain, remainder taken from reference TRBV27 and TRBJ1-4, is EAQVTQNPRYLITVTGKKLTVTCSQNMNHEYMSWYRQDPGLGLRQIYYSMNVEVTDKGDVPEGYKVSRKEKRNFPLILESPSPNQTSLYFCASRGGHEKLFFGSGTQLSVL.